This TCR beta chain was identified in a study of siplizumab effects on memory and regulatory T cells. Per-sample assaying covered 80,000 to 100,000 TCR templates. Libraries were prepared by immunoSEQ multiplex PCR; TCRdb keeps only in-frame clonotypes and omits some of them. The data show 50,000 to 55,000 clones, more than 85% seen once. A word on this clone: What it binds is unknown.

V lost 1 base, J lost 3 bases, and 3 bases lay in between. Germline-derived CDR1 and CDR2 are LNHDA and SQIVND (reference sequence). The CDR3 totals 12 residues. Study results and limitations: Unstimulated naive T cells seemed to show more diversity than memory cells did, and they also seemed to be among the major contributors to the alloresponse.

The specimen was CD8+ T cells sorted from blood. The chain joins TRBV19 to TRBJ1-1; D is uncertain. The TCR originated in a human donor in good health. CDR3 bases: TGTGCCAGTAGTATAGGGTACACTGAAGCTTTCTTT. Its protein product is CASSIGYTEAFF.